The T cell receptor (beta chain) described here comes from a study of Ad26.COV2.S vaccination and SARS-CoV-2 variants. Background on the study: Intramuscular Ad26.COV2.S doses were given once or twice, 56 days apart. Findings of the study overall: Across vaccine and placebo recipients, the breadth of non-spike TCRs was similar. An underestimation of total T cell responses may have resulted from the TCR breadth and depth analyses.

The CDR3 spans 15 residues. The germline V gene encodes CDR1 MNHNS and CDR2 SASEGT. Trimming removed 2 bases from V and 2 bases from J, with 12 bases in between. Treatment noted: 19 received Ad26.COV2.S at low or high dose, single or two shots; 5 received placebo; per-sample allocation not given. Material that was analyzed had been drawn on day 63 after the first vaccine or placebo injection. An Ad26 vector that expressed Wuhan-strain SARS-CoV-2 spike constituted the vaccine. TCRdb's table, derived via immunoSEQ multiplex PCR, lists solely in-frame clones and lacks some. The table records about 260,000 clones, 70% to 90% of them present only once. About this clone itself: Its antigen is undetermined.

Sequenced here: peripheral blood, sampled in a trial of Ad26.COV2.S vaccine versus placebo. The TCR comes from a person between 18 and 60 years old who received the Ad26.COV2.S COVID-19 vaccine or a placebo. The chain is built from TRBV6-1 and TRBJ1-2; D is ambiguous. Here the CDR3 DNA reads TGTGCCAGCAGTGAACTCCCTGGACTGAACTATGGCTACACCTTC. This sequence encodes CASSELPGLNYGYTF.